The 17 T cell receptor beta chains listed next were all sequenced from one sample in a study of T cells in Graves' hyperthyroidism and ophthalmopathy. From RNA transcripts, TCR beta CDR3 regions were amplified. Primed by the HTBI set, a first-round RT-PCR was run on the TCR CDR3. TCRdb reprocessed the multiplex PCR reads via MiXCR and lists one record per CDR3 protein. The data hold 550,000 to 800,000 distinct CDR3 sequences, with less than 20% observed a single time. Sequenced material: blood. The receptors originated from a man aged 18 to 29 with Graves' hyperthyroidism.

The V and J genes are TRBV4-1 and TRBJ2-5; weak D call: TRBD2 (6 bases). Germline assignment: CDR1 MGHRA and CDR2 YSYEKL. The CDR3 covers 16 residues. The V end lost 0 bases, the J end lost 3 bases, and 14 bases lay between the germline ends. The CDR3: CASSQDTGWGEETQYF. In DNA, the CDR3 is TGCGCCAGCAGCCAAGATACGGGCTGGGGGGAAGAGACCCAGTACTTC.

This clonotype was seen a few times. The gene calls are TRBV19 and TRBJ2-1, with 9 bases aligning to TRBD1. Germline V gene lookup returns CDR1 LNHDA and CDR2 SQIVND (reference sequence). This CDR3 spans 16 amino acids. Germline trimming cut 0 bases from V and 6 bases from J; bases unmatched to any gene: 6. CDR3 sequence reads: CASSIDRDRVTNEQFF. In DNA, the CDR3 is TGTGCCAGTAGTATAGACCGGGACAGGGTCACCAATGAGCAGTTCTTC. Full variable domain (remainder filled in from reference TRBV19 and TRBJ2-1): DGGITQSPKYLFRKEGQNVTLSCEQNLNHDAMYWYRQDPGQGLRLIYYSQIVNDFQKGDIAEGYSVSREKKESFPLTVTSAQKNPTAFYLCASSIDRDRVTNEQFFGPGTRLTVL.

This clonotype came up many times. The rearrangement links TRBV29-1 to TRBJ2-7; 10 bases match TRBD2. V shed 4 bases and J 3 bases; nucleotides not matched to a gene: 3. The germline gives CDR1 SQVTM, CDR2 ANQGSEA. The CDR3 runs to 13 residues. The CDR3 is CSVVAGGLYEQYF. The CDR3 DNA reads TGCAGCGTTGTAGCGGGAGGCCTCTACGAGCAGTACTTC.

This rearrangement joins TRBV19 to TRBJ2-1; D unresolved. The CDR3 runs to 12 residues. The ends were cut back, 1 base at V and 9 bases at J, with 7 bases in the middle. In germline, CDR1 is LNHDA, CDR2 SQIVND (reference sequence). CDR3 protein: CASSIAPAEQFF. The CDR3 DNA follows: TGTGCCAGTAGTATAGCTCCCGCTGAGCAGTTCTTC. Complete variable domain (other parts from reference TRBV19 and TRBJ2-1): DGGITQSPKYLFRKEGQNVTLSCEQNLNHDAMYWYRQDPGQGLRLIYYSQIVNDFQKGDIAEGYSVSREKKESFPLTVTSAQKNPTAFYLCASSIAPAEQFFGPGTRLTVL.

In its sample, this clonotype was seen a few times. The gene calls are TRBV9 and TRBJ2-7; the match to TRBD1 covers 9 bases. With 0 bases clipped from V and 7 bases from J, the junction kept 14 bases outside the gene matches. Germline CDR1 SGDLS, CDR2 YYNGEE. The CDR3 is made up of 17 amino acids. The CDR3 DNA is TGTGCCAGCAGCGTAGAAGGAACAACAGGGGGCCTGGGAGAGCAGTACTTC. This codes for CASSVEGTTGGLGEQYF.

This clonotype was found many times. J is TRBJ2-7 and V is TRBV12-3 or TRBV12-4; 11 positions match TRBD2. The CDR3 is 15 residues long. V shed 5 bases, J shed 7 bases, and the junction held 10 bases outside the gene matches. DNA of the CDR3: TGTGCCAGCAGTATGTTAGCGGGAGGGCCTGGGGAGCAGTACTTC. This encodes CASSMLAGGPGEQYF.

This clonotype was seen only a few times. This chain uses TRBV7-8 with TRBJ2-2; D might be TRBD2 (5 bases). Germline lookup yields CDR1 SGHVS and CDR2 FQNEAQ. V was cut by 6 bases and J by 3 bases, with 17 bases left in between. This CDR3 region has 16 residues. The chain's CDR3 is CASSSGPGWDTGELFF. In DNA form, the CDR3 reads TGTGCCAGCAGTTCGGGTCCGGGGTGGGACACCGGGGAGCTGTTTTTT.

This clonotype occurred many times. The chain employs TRBV2 and TRBJ2-1; D not resolved. CDR1 and CDR2 (germline): SNHLY, FYNNEI. The germline V and J ends were trimmed by 6 bases and 9 bases, with 15 bases remaining between them. The CDR3 is made up of 13 amino acids. The CDR3 protein is CASSPNGRVEQFF. Written as DNA, the CDR3 is TGTGCCAGCAGCCCCAACGGACGGGTTGAGCAGTTCTTC.

In its sample, this clonotype was seen a few times. CDR3 nucleotide sequence: TGTGCCAGCAGTCGACATCCCTACGAGCAGTACTTC. Translating it yields CASSRHPYEQYF. This chain joins TRBV6-1 and TRBJ2-7; no firm D call. V dropped 5 bases and J dropped 2 bases, with 7 bases sitting between them. The CDR3 contains 12 residues. Germline values: CDR1 MNHNS, CDR2 SASEGT.

The chain employs TRBV30 and TRBJ2-1, with a tentative D call TRBD1 (6 bases). From germline, CDR1 is GTSNPN and CDR2 SVGIG (reference sequence). This CDR3 spans 12 amino acids. V lost 2 bases, J lost 7 bases, and 9 bases lay in between. CDR3 in amino acids: CAWSTQGNEQFF. CDR3 sequence (DNA): TGTGCCTGGAGTACACAGGGAAATGAGCAGTTCTTC.

This clonotype appeared many times. The rearrangement uses TRBV7-9 and TRBJ2-3; TRBD2 matches 11 bases. This CDR3 region has 16 residues. CDR1 and CDR2 from the germline V gene are SEHNR and FQNEAQ (reference sequence). With 0 bases clipped from V and 6 bases from J, the junction kept 5 bases outside the gene matches. CDR3 coding DNA: TGTGCCAGCAGCTTAGCACTAGCGGGAGACGGTGATACGCAGTATTTT. It translates to CASSLALAGDGDTQYF.

Ten or more counts support this clonotype. The genes are TRBV28 and TRBJ2-7; D remains unclear. Germline V lookup: CDR1 MDHEN, CDR2 SYDVKM. The CDR3 is made up of 15 amino acids. Trimming left V 3 bases short and J 2 bases short, with 14 bases between. CDR3 residues: CASSFSSGGPYEQYF. The CDR3 DNA is TGTGCCAGCAGTTTTTCTTCAGGTGGTCCCTACGAGCAGTACTTC.

This clonotype was observed a few times. The J gene is TRBJ2-5, the V gene TRBV2; D gene unclear. CDR3 size: 12 residues. V lost 5 bases to trimming and J lost 5 bases, with 9 bases between them. Germline assignment: CDR1 SNHLY and CDR2 FYNNEI. CDR3 nucleotides: TGTGCCAGCAGTTATCGAATCGAGACCCAGTACTTC. Encoded protein: CASSYRIETQYF.

With respect to this clonotype: An end of the junction differs from the germline gene, which may be a read error. The V and J genes are TRBV5-6 and TRBJ1-3; no reliable D call. Germline CDR1 SGHDT, CDR2 YYEEEE. The CDR3 totals 12 residues. The CDR3: CASSLGPSTMYF. The CDR3 coding sequence is TGTGCCAGCAGCTTGGGCCCGAGCACCATGTATTTT.

On this clonotype: Just one base apart from a much larger clone, this may be a read error. The chain uses TRBV20-1 and TRBJ1-2, with TRBD1 matching 7 bases. The CDR3 length is 13 residues. Germline CDR1 DFQATT, CDR2 SNEGSKA (reference sequence). Unmatched junction bases numbered 7, after V lost 6 bases and J lost 3 bases. The CDR3 spells CSAVDRLDYGYTF. CDR3 coding DNA: TGCAGTGCGGTGGACAGGCTAGACTATGGCTACACCTTC.

The CDR3 here is CALGLDSGNTIYF. CDR3 nucleotides: TGTGCCCTCGGCCTAGACTCTGGAAACACCATATATTTT. The genes are TRBV30 and TRBJ1-3; D unclear. Germline V CDR1 and CDR2: GTSNPN, SVGIG (reference sequence). This CDR3 contains 13 residues. Trimming took off 8 bases at V and 0 bases at J, with 11 bases between the two ends. The entire variable domain, with the rest obtained from reference TRBV30 and TRBJ1-3, is as follows: SQTIHQWPATLVQPVGSPLSLECTVEGTSNPNLYWYRQAAGRGLQLLFYSVGIGQISSEVPQNLSASRPQDRQFILSSKKLLLSDSGFYLCALGLDSGNTIYFGEGSWLTVV.

This clonotype was recorded many times. The chain carries TRBV2 and TRBJ2-7; maybe TRBD2 (6 bases). CDR3 length equals 13 residues. The V end lost 6 bases, the J end lost 3 bases, and 12 bases lay between the germline ends. The germline V gene has CDR1 SNHLY and CDR2 FYNNEI. The CDR3 loop reads CASRVGLYYEQYF. The CDR3 DNA sequence: TGTGCCAGCAGGGTGGGACTCTACTACGAGCAGTACTTC.